The entry below describes one TCR beta chain. Reanalyzing the 5' RACE reads, TCRdb keeps one entry per CDR3 protein, without DNA. Its listing shows around 380,000 distinct CDR3 sequences. The CDR3 consists of 14 residues. Germline values: CDR1 SGHRS, CDR2 YFSETQ. The data belong to a study of monozygotic twins with inflammatory bowel disease. The chain links TRBV5-1 to TRBJ1-1. This clonotype was obtained from a human donor with ulcerative colitis or Crohn's disease, or a healthy co-twin of an affected twin (not recorded which). Sequencing input: blood. CDR3 in amino acids: CASSWDRRDTEAFF.